Reported below is one TCR beta chain. The record originates from a study of blood T cell repertoires in COVID-19. As for the study in general: COVID-19 samples, acute and convalescent, were from the United States, Italy and Spain. T cells, B-cell-depleted T cells, or PBMCs supplied cDNA or gDNA.

As handled by the study authors: Counts of nucleated cells, estimated from reference gene primer amplification, were obtained. Repertoires were generated with immunoSEQ multiplex PCR, while TCRdb's copy carries only in-frame clones and drops some. That table gives V, J and clone size, and the DNA gave D and trimming. The sample includes around 170,000 clones, roughly 88% seen only once; the top ten take less than 3.5%. The length of the CDR3 is 14 residues. V lost 0 bases to trimming and J lost 4 bases, with 9 bases between them. Germline CDR1 and CDR2: MNHEY and SVGAGI. The chain couples TRBV6-5 to TRBJ1-1; D unclear. This TCR was recovered from an older woman with acute or convalescent COVID-19. The specimen was peripheral blood. CDR3 bases: TGTGCCAGCAGTTACTCTCGTGGCAGCACTGAAGCTTTCTTT. The encoded protein is CASSYSRGSTEAFF.